These 17 T cell receptor beta chains share one sample of origin, sequenced in a study of shared clonotypes between healthy human individuals. The data were produced by immunoSEQ multiplex PCR, yet TCRdb's version contains in-frame clones alone and is incomplete. This sample has a few hundred thousand clones, with 96% found just once. Sequencing input: memory CD8+ T cells sorted from blood. Subset given: CD45RO+ cells pooled with CCR7-negative TemRA cells. All receptors come from a man aged 25 to 45 in good health.

This sequence joins TRBV27 and TRBJ1-1, with D unresolved. Germline loops: CDR1 MNHEY, CDR2 SMNVEV (reference sequence). The CDR3 totals 14 residues. V lost 2 bases and J lost 5, with 12 bases in between. The chain's CDR3 is CASSLVGVQTEAFF. DNA for the CDR3: TGTGCCAGCAGTTTAGTCGGGGTTCAGACTGAAGCTTTCTTT.

The V call is TRBV5-1, the J call TRBJ2-7; 8 nucleotides match TRBD2. Germline loops: CDR1 SGHRS, CDR2 YFSETQ. The CDR3 has 16 residues. The ends lost 2 bases at V and 3 bases at J; junction bases unmatched: 10. This chain's CDR3 is CASSFQGGGLVYEQYF. In nucleotides, the CDR3 is TGCGCCAGCAGCTTCCAAGGGGGGGGACTAGTCTACGAGCAGTACTTC.

The chain couples TRBV7-6 to TRBJ2-6, with a tentative D call TRBD1 (6 bases). Trimming pared 1 base from V and 0 bases from J, leaving 16 bases between. Germline V CDR1 and CDR2: SGHVS, FNYEAQ. The length of the CDR3 is 19 residues. The CDR3 here is CASSLEIGTPSSGANVLTF. Written as DNA, the CDR3 is TGTGCCAGCAGCTTAGAAATAGGGACACCCAGCTCTGGGGCCAACGTCCTGACTTTC.

J is TRBJ2-5 and V is TRBV7-9; unclear D gene. Trimming cost V 3 bases and J 2 bases, with 10 bases left between them. Looked up from germline, CDR1 is SEHNR and CDR2 is FQNEAQ (reference sequence). The CDR3 has 14 residues. CDR3 residues: CASSFLVAQETQYF. In DNA form, the CDR3 reads TGTGCCAGCAGCTTTCTGGTTGCTCAAGAGACCCAGTACTTC.

The chain links TRBV30 to TRBJ2-7, with D tentatively TRBD1 (5 bases). The CDR3 has 14 residues. The germline gives CDR1 GTSNPN, CDR2 SVGIG (reference sequence). Trimming shortened V by 1 base and J by 0 bases, and 10 bases separated the two germline ends. The CDR3 loop is CAWSDSGSSYEQYF. The CDR3 DNA is TGTGCCTGGAGTGACTCAGGGTCCTCCTACGAGCAGTACTTC.

Only one count was recorded for this clone. The chain is built from TRBV2 and TRBJ1-2, with unresolved D. The V gene lost 3 bases and the J gene lost 2 bases, with 4 bases spanning the gap. Germline V gene sequence: CDR1 SNHLY, CDR2 FYNNEI. This CDR3 spans 12 amino acids. This CDR3 reads CASSDKNYGYTF. CDR3 coding DNA: TGTGCCAGCAGTGACAAAAACTATGGCTACACCTTC.

The chain uses TRBV7-2 and TRBJ2-1, with D perhaps matching TRBD1 (6 bases). The CDR3 contains 15 residues. Germline CDR1 is SGHTA and CDR2 is FQGNSA. With 5 bases removed from V and 3 bases from J, the gap between germline ends came to 14 bases. The CDR3 DNA sequence: TGTGCCAGCAGCCCTTACACGACAGGCTACAATGAGCAGTTCTTC. Translating it yields CASSPYTTGYNEQFF.

The chain joins TRBV11-3 to TRBJ2-1; TRBD2 matches at 12 bases. V lost 2 bases and J lost 0; bases outside the gene matches: 11. Looked up from germline, CDR1 is SGHNT and CDR2 is YENEEA. The CDR3 contains 20 residues. Here the CDR3 DNA reads TGTGCCAGCAGCTTAAGGTCGGTATCTAGCGGGAGGGCCTCCTACAATGAGCAGTTCTTC. This encodes CASSLRSVSSGRASYNEQFF.

The chain has TRBV13 and TRBJ2-3; 11 bases map to TRBD2. Unmatched junction bases numbered 19, after V lost 5 bases and J lost 3 bases. The CDR3 spans 20 residues. Germline values: CDR1 PRHDT, CDR2 FYEKMQ (reference sequence). The DNA for the CDR3 is TGTGCCAGCAGCGAAAAGCTAGCATCTAGCGGGAGGCCTTCGACAGATACGCAGTATTTT. Amino acids: CASSEKLASSGRPSTDTQYF. The complete variable domain, with remaining parts taken from reference TRBV13 and TRBJ2-3, reads AAGVIQSPRHLIKEKRETATLKCYPIPRHDTVYWYQQGPGQDPQFLISFYEKMQSDKGSIPDRFSAQQFSDYHSELNMSSLELGDSALYFCASSEKLASSGRPSTDTQYFGPGTRLTVL.

The sample holds one count of this clone. The rearrangement uses TRBV5-1 and TRBJ2-3; 11 bases map to TRBD2. With V trimmed by 9 bases and J by 1 base, 7 bases remained unmatched. This CDR3 spans 15 amino acids. Per the germline V gene, CDR1 is SGHRS and CDR2 is YFSETQ. CDR3 loop: CATTTSGKGTDTQYF. CDR3 bases: TGCGCCACCACGACTAGCGGGAAAGGCACAGATACGCAGTATTTT.

The genes are TRBV4-1 and TRBJ2-7; D remains ambiguous. This CDR3 is 12 amino acids long. Trimming left V 0 bases short and J 4 bases short, with 4 bases between. Germline CDR1 reads MGHRA; CDR2 reads YSYEKL. The DNA of the CDR3 is TGCGCCAGCAGCCAAGATGGATACGAGCAGTACTTC. The encoded protein is CASSQDGYEQYF.

The chain couples TRBV7-9 to TRBJ2-1, with D perhaps matching TRBD1 (5 bases). This CDR3 is 16 amino acids long. From germline, CDR1 is SEHNR and CDR2 FQNEAQ (reference sequence). Trimming stripped 11 bases from V and 2 bases from J, with 22 bases between. CDR3 loop: CACQGSLTVAYNEQFF. DNA of the CDR3: TGTGCCTGCCAGGGATCCCTCACAGTCGCCTACAATGAGCAGTTCTTC.

The chain is built from TRBV5-5 and TRBJ1-2; D ambiguous. Germline CDR1 reads SGHKS; CDR2 reads YYEKEE (reference sequence). The CDR3 has 14 residues. Trimming stripped 2 bases from V and 0 bases from J, with 8 bases between. The CDR3 here is CASSLLPANYGYTF. CDR3 DNA: TGTGCCAGCAGCTTATTACCTGCTAACTATGGCTACACCTTC.

The V call is TRBV7-6, the J call TRBJ2-1, with TRBD2 matching 14 bases. The CDR3 consists of 20 residues. Trimming at V came to 5 bases and at J to 0 bases, leaving 12 bases not matched to a gene. From germline, CDR1 is SGHVS and CDR2 FNYEAQ. The CDR3 DNA reads TGTGCCAGCAGCCTGAAGGGACTAGCGGGAGACGCGAGCTCCTACAATGAGCAGTTCTTC. Encoded protein: CASSLKGLAGDASSYNEQFF.

V and J are TRBV27 and TRBJ2-1; D remains unclear. CDR3 size: 13 residues. In germline, CDR1 is MNHEY, CDR2 SMNVEV (reference sequence). Trimming shortened V by 3 bases and J by 3 bases, and 6 bases separated the two germline ends. CDR3 sequence reads: CASSLEIYNEQFF. The CDR3 DNA follows: TGTGCCAGCAGTTTGGAGATCTACAATGAGCAGTTCTTC.

The chain recombines TRBV10-2 with TRBJ2-7, with D unclear. The germline gives CDR1 WSHSY, CDR2 SAAADI. V was clipped by 4 bases and J by 0 bases, with 13 bases between them. This CDR3 contains 15 residues. DNA of the CDR3: TGCGCCAGCAGTGGGTGGGAACGGTTCTCCTACGAGCAGTACTTC. This translates into CASSGWERFSYEQYF.

The V call is TRBV27, the J call TRBJ2-7; the D is unclear. The CDR3 is 16 amino acids. Germline values: CDR1 MNHEY, CDR2 SMNVEV (reference sequence). Trimming took 0 bases from V and 2 from J, leaving 14 bases between them. The CDR3 region is CASSLSGLNGAYEQYF. CDR3 nucleotides: TGTGCCAGCAGTTTATCCGGTTTAAACGGTGCCTACGAGCAGTACTTC.